Presented here are 8 T cell receptor beta chains from one specimen sequenced in a study of T cell responses to AZD1222 COVID-19 vaccine. Clones were sequenced by immunoSEQ multiplex PCR, and TCRdb holds only the in-frame ones, with some missing. The sample yields about 120,000 clones, 86% seen once. The material was peripheral blood, obtained 28 days after the second AZD1222 dose. These receptors all come from an adult who received the AZD1222 COVID-19 vaccine.

The rearrangement links TRBV25-1 to TRBJ2-7, with 7 bases matching TRBD1. The V gene end was trimmed by 4 bases and the J gene end by 4 bases; junction bases not matched to a gene: 7. The CDR3 has 14 amino acids. Germline loops: CDR1 MGHDK, CDR2 SYGVNS. CDR3 DNA sequence: TGTGCCAGCAGTGCTCGGGACAGCCGATACGAGCAGTACTTC. Its protein is CASSARDSRYEQYF.

The table lists this clone with a few counts. The genes are TRBV21-1 and TRBJ1-1. TRBV21-1 is marked as a pseudogene. CDR3 length: 11 residues. The DNA for the CDR3 is TGTGCCAGCAAACGGAACACTGAAGCTTTCTTT. It is translated as CASKRNTEAFF.

This chain uses TRBV4-3 with TRBJ2-5; the D gene is possibly TRBD2 (5 bases). Germline loops: CDR1 LGHNA, CDR2 YSLEER. V gave up 7 bases and J gave up 7 bases, with 19 bases separating them. The CDR3 covers 14 residues. The CDR3 DNA follows: TGCGCCAGCACTCCTGAGCGGCGATGGGTGACCCAGTACTTC. Translating gives CASTPERRWVTQYF.

The chain carries TRBV11-2 and TRBJ1-2; D remains ambiguous. The germline V gene encodes CDR1 SGHAT and CDR2 FQNNGV. The CDR3 sequence is 15 residues long. Trimming removed 0 bases at V and 6 bases at J, with 14 bases between. The CDR3 is CASSLDQTRMDGYTF. The CDR3 coding sequence is TGTGCCAGCAGCTTAGATCAAACGCGGATGGATGGCTACACCTTC.

The chain carries TRBV24-1 and TRBJ2-5; a possible D gene is TRBD1 (6 bases). Between the trimmed V and J ends, which lost 9 bases and 1 base, there was a span of 8 bases. Germline V gives CDR1 KGHDR, CDR2 SFDVKD. The CDR3 extends over 12 amino acids. CDR3 amino acids: CATSGVQETQYF. Written as DNA, the CDR3 is TGTGCCACCTCAGGGGTCCAAGAGACCCAGTACTTC.

This clone has only one observation. The chain employs TRBV4-1 and TRBJ2-1; TRBD2 agrees at 11 bases. The germline CDR1 and CDR2 sequences are MGHRA and YSYEKL. Trimming cost V 5 bases and J 7 bases; bases outside gene matches: 13. The CDR3 totals 17 residues. The CDR3 sequence: CASSTLTSGAQRNEQFF. The CDR3 DNA sequence: TGCGCCAGCAGCACACTGACTAGCGGGGCCCAAAGGAATGAGCAGTTCTTC.

CDR3: CASSQVEGQGLGYTF. DNA for the CDR3: TGTGCCAGCAGCCAAGTCGAGGGACAGGGTCTAGGCTACACCTTC. The V and J genes are TRBV14 and TRBJ1-2, with 9 bases aligning to TRBD1. The germline V gene has CDR1 SGHDN and CDR2 FVKESK. The CDR3 length is 15 residues. V lost 1 base, J lost 8 bases, and 8 bases stayed unmatched.

The chain recombines TRBV18 with TRBJ1-1; D remains unclear. This CDR3 spans 13 amino acids. Looked up from germline, CDR1 is KGHSH and CDR2 is LQKENI. V shed 3 bases and J shed 2 bases, with 7 bases lying between them. The CDR3 loop reads CASSPLTNTEAFF. The CDR3, as DNA: TGTGCCAGCTCACCTCTGACAAACACTGAAGCTTTCTTT.